This TCR beta chain originates from a study of shared clonotypes between healthy human individuals. Study information: Per donor, CD8 memory used one plate, CD8 naive used two, CD4 memory used three and CD4 naive used three.

About this clone itself: Its antigen is unknown.

Terminally differentiated effector memory CD45RA+ cells were excluded from the naive CD8 cells, which were CD45RO-negative and positively selected for CCR7. This CDR3 has 16 amino acids. The germline V gene encodes CDR1 SGDLS and CDR2 YYNGEE. Trimming stripped 3 bases from V and 4 bases from J, with 19 bases between. Study outcomes and limitations: Generation probabilities were higher for clonotypes shared across all four sorted-subset donors than for unshared ones. The sampled material consisted only of blood, and tissue repertoires are likely to differ. There were few donors, and this limited the genetic and exposure-history diversity represented.

Sequencing was performed with immunoSEQ multiplex PCR; in TCRdb, only in-frame clones are kept and a portion is missing. The table lists about 2 million clones, just under 95% of them singletons, with about 1.1% in the top ten. J is TRBJ1-1 and V is TRBV9, with a tentative D call TRBD1 (6 bases). The sample consisted of naive CD8+ T cells sorted from blood. This clonotype originated in a man aged 18 to 29 in good health. CDR3 protein: CASSALSGGGITEAFF. In DNA form, the CDR3 reads TGTGCCAGCAGCGCCCTCTCTGGAGGGGGGATCACTGAAGCTTTCTTT.